Detailed here is one T cell receptor beta chain. This clonotype was seen only a few times. The antigen this receptor binds is unknown. There are no base qualities to consult, and no much larger clone falls within one base. These data come from a study of regulatory T cells in long-lasting Graves disease (dated by TCRdb to the early 2020s). For the wider study: Persistent Graves' disease meant more than 5 years of antithyroid drug treatment with TSH receptor autoantibodies that stayed positive. Patients with persistent Graves' disease were compared with patients with newly diagnosed Graves' disease using TCR sequencing and RNA sequencing of peripheral blood. The study took place in China and was registered as a clinical trial. A total of about 33 samples underwent TCR sequencing, from about 13 patients with persistent Graves' disease and 20 or so patients with newly diagnosed Graves' disease. Persistent Graves' disease patients in the clinical cohort had taken antithyroid drugs for approximately 9.5 years on average. General conclusions and limits of the study: Because the primary lesion, thyroid tissue, could not be accessed, the study looked at peripheral blood alone. Persistent patients shared more public clonotypes among themselves (around 2,500) than newly diagnosed patients did (roughly 920). Sequencing and analysis were limited to the TCR beta chain. Persistent Graves' disease patients showed lower TCR Shannon entropy and fewer highly expanded clones than newly diagnosed patients, suggesting clonal expansion. The authors noted that the small sample size was a limitation that may lower accuracy. TRBV28, TRBJ1-2 and TRBJ2-5 were preferentially used in persistent disease, while TRBV20-1 and TRBJ2-1 were favored in newly diagnosed disease.

The protocol used for the library was multiplex PCR. Sequenced using an Illumina HiSeq 4000. iRepertoire HTBI primers and Arm-PCR amplification of CDR3 regions were used to construct TCR beta libraries. Before sequencing, the PCR products went through gel purification. The study's own analysis went as follows. A total of fewer than 70 TRBV and some 15 TRBJ segments were identified across samples and were used for gene usage analysis of CDR3 amino acid clonotypes. COPE and FqMerger were used to merge filtered high-quality paired reads into contigs. BLAST was used to align contigs to the IMGT TRBV, TRBD and TRBJ reference genes, and CDR3 was defined following IMGT. Highly expanded clones were defined as clonotypes with a frequency above 0.1%. Repertoire diversity was measured by Shannon entropy, and V-J evenness by the Gini coefficient. Public clonotypes were defined as clonotypes shared by more than one individual. TCRdb trimmed public reads at Q25 via fastp, called clones via MiXCR and kept in-frame beta chains. Every CDR3 protein is listed once, alongside the most common genes and DNA of its rows. The V and J calls reflect TCRdb's pipeline rather than the authors' work. For this sample there are about 290,000 distinct CDR3 sequences; around a fifth appear just once. The top ten constitute 56% of the sample.

The sample's time point label is to be understood as: persistent/refractory GD, antithyroid drugs over 5 years with positive TRAb. For both TCR sequencing and RNA sequencing, RNA was extracted from PBMCs using TRIzol. The diagnosis of Graves' disease was made according to American Thyroid Association guidelines. Recruitment of patients was carried out at an endocrinology department in Xi'an, China. Each patient gave around 9 milliliters of peripheral blood, collected in an EDTA anticoagulant tube. PBMCs were isolated by Ficoll Paque Plus density gradient separation without further T cell sorting. An Agilent 2100 Bioanalyzer and agarose gel were used to check RNA quality, while a NanoDrop 2000 measured RNA concentration. Compared with germline, V lacks 7 bases and J lacks 5 bases; bases without a gene match: 22. The CDR3 contains 20 residues, cysteine and phenylalanine counted. Of all the DNA, just the CDR3 is kept, 60 bases in frame from base 1. CDR1 SEHNR and CDR2 FQNEAQ are derived from the germline V gene (reference sequence).

The V and J segments used are TRBV7-9 and TRBJ2-5; TRBD2 lines up with 13 middle nucleotides. The TCR was taken from a female donor with Graves disease. The sample was peripheral blood mononuclear cells (PBMCs), taken when the disease was refractory, from a patient treated with antithyroid drugs. The CDR3 corresponds to CASTSLPGLAGYLGGETQYF. The base sequence is TGTGCCAGCACCTCACTTCCGGGACTAGCGGGATACCTCGGTGGGGAGACCCAGTACTTC.